This entry features one T cell receptor (beta chain) sequence. The antigen this receptor binds is unknown. There are no base qualities to consult, and no much larger clone falls within one base. This specimen belongs to a study of Ad26.COV2.S vaccination and SARS-CoV-2 variants (TCRdb year 2021). Looking at the study overall: Donors in the vaccine arm were drawn from COV1001, a phase I-IIa trial of Ad26.COV2.S in healthy adults that was multicentre, randomized, double-blind and placebo-controlled. Sequencing of the TCRbeta repertoire served to evaluate the specificity and breadth of SARS-CoV-2-reactive T cell receptors following Ad26.COV2.S vaccination. Ad26.COV2.S was administered intramuscularly at a dose of 5x10^10 or 1x10^11 viral particles, either as one shot or as two shots given 56 days apart. Blinding of investigators to trial group allocation was maintained during experiments and outcome assessment. A total of some 30 samples were included in the TCR-sequenced set, comprising approximately 20 Ad26.COV2.S vaccine recipients, 5 placebo recipients and 8 SARS-CoV-2 convalescent individuals. Trial participants were randomized into five groups of five: low-dose or high-dose Ad26.COV2.S given once or twice, or placebo on both occasions.

What this sample's treatment or condition label stands for: about 20 received Ad26.COV2.S at low or high dose, single or two shots; roughly 5 received placebo; per-sample allocation not given. Repertoires of vaccine and placebo recipients were sequenced from samples collected on day 63 after the first injection. In Cohort 1b, 25 adults aged 18-55 years were enrolled at a single site in Boston, USA, between 29 July and 7 August 2020. Ad26.COV2.S was a replication-incompetent adenovirus type 26 vector that expressed a prefusion-stabilized SARS-CoV-2 spike protein derived from the original Wuhan strain. General conclusions and limits of the study: Vaccine and placebo recipients had comparable non-spike TCR breadth, which fits with the vaccine containing only spike. Substantial breadth of spike-specific CD8+ and CD4+ T cell responses was reported after vaccination. The study lacked the statistical power to compare responses across vaccine doses or regimens. Ad26.COV2.S recipients had higher spike-specific TCR breadth than placebo recipients (P = 0.0014). The authors noted that total T cell responses may have been underestimated by the TCR breadth and depth analyses.

The immunoSEQ Assay was used to sequence TCRbeta CDR3 regions. After extraction, genomic DNA underwent amplification by bias-controlled multiplex PCR, followed by high-throughput sequencing. Turning to the authors' computational methods: To quantify the absolute abundance of each unique TCRbeta CDR3 region, sequences were collapsed and filtered. Usable DNA was measured by amplifying reference genes present in all nucleated cells, and TCRbeta template counts were normalized to that usable DNA to estimate T cell fraction. Repertoire TCRs were annotated as SARS-CoV-2-specific when V gene, CDR3 amino acid sequence and J gene were exactly matched to a known reactive TCR set. The reference SARS-CoV-2 TCR set was obtained from MIRA and was filtered for enrichment in COVID-19-positive ImmuneCODE repertoires, whereby public or cross-reactive TCRs were removed. Drawing on the MIRA antigens, annotated TCRs were analysed further at the level of specific ORF or position within ORF. Depth was the summed frequency of annotated unique rearrangements, while breadth was defined as annotated unique rearrangements over total unique productive rearrangements. Two-sided Wilcoxon rank-sum tests were used to compare TCR breadth between groups. Sourced from immuneACCESS, this table was stored by TCRdb with only in-frame sequences that have V and J called. A share of the clones is absent; for the studies checked, an unresolved V gene accounts for under half, and the remainder has no known explanation. Clonal size and the V and J genes are those of that table, whereas D and trimming came from the DNA. The sample profile shows some 400,000 clones; about 89% of them were found once. Clones ranked in the top ten supply around 1.8% of the sample.

The germline V gene supplies CDR1 SGDLS and CDR2 YYNGEE. The CDR3 goes from the cysteine to the phenylalanine over 15 residues. The sequence is cut down to CDR3 DNA, 45 bases in frame from base 1. V was cut back by 2 bases and J by 7 bases, leaving a gap of 16 bases between them. This sample comprised peripheral blood, obtained in a trial of Ad26.COV2.S vaccine versus placebo. The chain uses TRBV9 and TRBJ2-1, with TRBD1 as a weak D call on 5 bases. The clonotype was recovered from a person aged 18-60 years who received the Ad26.COV2.S COVID-19 vaccine or a placebo. The CDR3 protein is CASSVGHGQINEQFF. The sequence in DNA is TGTGCCAGCAGCGTTGGGCACGGACAAATAAATGAGCAGTTCTTC.